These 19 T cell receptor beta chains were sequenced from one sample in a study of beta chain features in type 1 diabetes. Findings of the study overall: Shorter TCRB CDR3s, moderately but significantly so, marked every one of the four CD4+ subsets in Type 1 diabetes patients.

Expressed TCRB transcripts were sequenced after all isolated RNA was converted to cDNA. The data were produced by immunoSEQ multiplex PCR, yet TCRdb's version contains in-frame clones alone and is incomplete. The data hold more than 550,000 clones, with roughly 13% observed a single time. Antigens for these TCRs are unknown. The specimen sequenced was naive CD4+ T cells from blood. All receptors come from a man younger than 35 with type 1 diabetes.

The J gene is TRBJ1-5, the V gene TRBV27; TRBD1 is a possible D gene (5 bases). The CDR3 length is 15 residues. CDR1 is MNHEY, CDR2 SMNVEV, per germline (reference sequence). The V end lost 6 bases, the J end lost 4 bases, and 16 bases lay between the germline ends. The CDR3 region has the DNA TGTGCCAGCAGCCCAGAGGGGTGGAAGAATCAGCCCCAGCATTTT. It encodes CASSPEGWKNQPQHF.

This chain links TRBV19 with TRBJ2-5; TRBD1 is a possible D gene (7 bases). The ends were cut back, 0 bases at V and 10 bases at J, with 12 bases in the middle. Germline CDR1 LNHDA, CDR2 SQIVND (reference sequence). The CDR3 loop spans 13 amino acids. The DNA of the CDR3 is TGTGCCAGTAGTATAGATTCCAGGGGGGTCCAGTACTTC. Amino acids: CASSIDSRGVQYF.

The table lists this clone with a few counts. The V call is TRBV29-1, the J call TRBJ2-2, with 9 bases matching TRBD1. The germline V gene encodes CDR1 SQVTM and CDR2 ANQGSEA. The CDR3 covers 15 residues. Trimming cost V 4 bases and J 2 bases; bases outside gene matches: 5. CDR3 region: CSVGRQGVNTGELFF. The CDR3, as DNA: TGCAGCGTTGGGCGACAGGGGGTTAACACCGGGGAGCTGTTTTTT.

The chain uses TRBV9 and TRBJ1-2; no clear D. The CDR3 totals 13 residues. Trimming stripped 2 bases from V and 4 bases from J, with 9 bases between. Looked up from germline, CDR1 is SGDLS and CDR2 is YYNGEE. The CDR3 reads CASSVEPSYGYTF. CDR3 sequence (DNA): TGTGCCAGCAGCGTTGAACCCAGCTATGGCTACACCTTC.

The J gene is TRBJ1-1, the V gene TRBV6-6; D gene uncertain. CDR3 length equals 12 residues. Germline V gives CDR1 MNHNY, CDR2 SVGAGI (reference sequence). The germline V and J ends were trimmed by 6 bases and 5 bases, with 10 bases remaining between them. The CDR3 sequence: CASSRGWTEAFF. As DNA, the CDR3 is TGTGCCAGCAGCAGAGGGTGGACTGAAGCTTTCTTT.

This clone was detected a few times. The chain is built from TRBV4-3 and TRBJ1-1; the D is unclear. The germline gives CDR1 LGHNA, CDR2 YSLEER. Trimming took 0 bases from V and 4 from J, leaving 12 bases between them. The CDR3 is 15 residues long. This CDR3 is CASSQERVGSTEAFF. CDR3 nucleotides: TGCGCCAGCAGCCAAGAAAGGGTCGGTTCCACTGAAGCTTTCTTT.

The chain's CDR3 is CASSLFETQYF. The DNA of the CDR3 is TGTGCCAGCAGCTTATTTGAGACCCAGTACTTC. J is TRBJ2-5 and V is TRBV11-2, with D unclear. Looked up from germline, CDR1 is SGHAT and CDR2 is FQNNGV. The V end was cut by 2 bases, the J end by 5 bases, with 3 bases between. CDR3 length: 11 residues.

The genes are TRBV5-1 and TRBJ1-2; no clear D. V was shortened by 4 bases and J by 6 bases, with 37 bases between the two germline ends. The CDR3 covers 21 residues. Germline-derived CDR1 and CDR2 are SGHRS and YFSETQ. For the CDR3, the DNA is TGCGCCAGCAGCCCCATTGCTTATCTTGGGCAGGCCTACCGGGAAGGAGATGGCTACACCTTC. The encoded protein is CASSPIAYLGQAYREGDGYTF.

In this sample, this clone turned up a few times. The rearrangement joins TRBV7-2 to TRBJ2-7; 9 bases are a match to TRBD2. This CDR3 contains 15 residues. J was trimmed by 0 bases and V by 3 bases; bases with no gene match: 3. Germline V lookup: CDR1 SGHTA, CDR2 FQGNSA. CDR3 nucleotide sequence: TGTGCCAGCAGCTTGACTAGCGGTAGCTCCTACGAGCAGTACTTC. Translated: CASSLTSGSSYEQYF.

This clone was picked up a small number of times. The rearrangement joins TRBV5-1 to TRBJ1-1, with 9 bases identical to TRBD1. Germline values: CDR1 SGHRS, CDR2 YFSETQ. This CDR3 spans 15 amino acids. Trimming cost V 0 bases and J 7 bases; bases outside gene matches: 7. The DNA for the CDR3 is TGCGCCAGCAGCTTGGTCGGGACAGGGTTGATTGAAGCTTTCTTT. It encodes CASSLVGTGLIEAFF.

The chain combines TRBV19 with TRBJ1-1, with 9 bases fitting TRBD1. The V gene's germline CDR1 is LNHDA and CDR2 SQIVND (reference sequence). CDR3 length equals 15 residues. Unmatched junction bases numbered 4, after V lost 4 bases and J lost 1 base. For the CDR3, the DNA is TGTGCCAGTAGTACTCGGACAGGGGCGAACACTGAAGCTTTCTTT. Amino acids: CASSTRTGANTEAFF. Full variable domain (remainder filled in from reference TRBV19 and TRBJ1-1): DGGITQSPKYLFRKEGQNVTLSCEQNLNHDAMYWYRQDPGQGLRLIYYSQIVNDFQKGDIAEGYSVSREKKESFPLTVTSAQKNPTAFYLCASSTRTGANTEAFFGQGTRLTVV.

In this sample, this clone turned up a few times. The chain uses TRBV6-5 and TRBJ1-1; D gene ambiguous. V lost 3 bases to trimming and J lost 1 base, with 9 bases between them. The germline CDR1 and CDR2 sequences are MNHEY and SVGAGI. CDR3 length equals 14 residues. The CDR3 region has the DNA TGTGCCAGCAGTTATACAGCTAGGAACACTGAAGCTTTCTTT. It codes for CASSYTARNTEAFF.

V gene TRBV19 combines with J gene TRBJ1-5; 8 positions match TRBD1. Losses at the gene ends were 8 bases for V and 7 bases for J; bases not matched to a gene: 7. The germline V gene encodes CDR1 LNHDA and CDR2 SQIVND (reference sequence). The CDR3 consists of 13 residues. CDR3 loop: CASRTGREQPQHF. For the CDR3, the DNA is TGTGCCAGTCGGACAGGGCGGGAACAGCCCCAGCATTTT.

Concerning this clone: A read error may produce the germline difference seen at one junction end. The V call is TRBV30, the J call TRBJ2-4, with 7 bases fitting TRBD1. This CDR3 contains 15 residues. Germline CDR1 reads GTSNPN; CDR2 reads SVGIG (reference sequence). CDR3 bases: TGTGCCTGGAGGGTTAACAGGGGAATGGAAAACTTTCAGTACTTC. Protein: CAWRVNRGMENFQYF.

CDR3 loop: CASRMATNEKLFF. In DNA, the CDR3 is TGCGCCAGCAGAATGGCAACTAATGAAAAACTGTTTTTT. The chain uses TRBV5-1 and TRBJ1-4; no clear D. Germline lookup yields CDR1 SGHRS and CDR2 YFSETQ. V gave up 5 bases and J gave up 0 bases, with 5 bases separating them. The CDR3 is 13 residues long.

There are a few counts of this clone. The CDR3 sequence is CASKDSGGADTQYF. Here the CDR3 DNA reads TGCGCCAGCAAAGACAGTGGTGGCGCAGATACGCAGTATTTT. The chain uses TRBV5-1 and TRBJ2-3; D perhaps matches TRBD1 (5 bases). The V gene's germline CDR1 is SGHRS and CDR2 YFSETQ. The CDR3 length is 14 residues. Trimming took 6 bases from V and 4 from J, leaving 15 bases between them.

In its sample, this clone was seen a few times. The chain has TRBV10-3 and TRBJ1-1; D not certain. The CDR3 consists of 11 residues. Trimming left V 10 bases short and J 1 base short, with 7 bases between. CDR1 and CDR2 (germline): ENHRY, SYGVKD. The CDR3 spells CATATNTEAFF. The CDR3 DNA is TGTGCCACCGCTACGAACACTGAAGCTTTCTTT.

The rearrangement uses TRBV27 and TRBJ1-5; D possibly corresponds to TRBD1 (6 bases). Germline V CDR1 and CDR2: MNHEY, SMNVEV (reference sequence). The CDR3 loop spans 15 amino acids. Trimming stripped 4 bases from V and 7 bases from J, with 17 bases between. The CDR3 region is CASSSQGGAGQPQHF. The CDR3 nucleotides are TGTGCCAGCAGTTCACAGGGTGGAGCGGGACAGCCCCAGCATTTT.

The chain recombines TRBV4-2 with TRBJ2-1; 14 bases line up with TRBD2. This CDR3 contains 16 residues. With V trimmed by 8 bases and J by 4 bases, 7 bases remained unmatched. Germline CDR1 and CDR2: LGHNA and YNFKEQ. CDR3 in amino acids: CASLGLAGGRYNEQFF. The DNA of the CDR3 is TGTGCCAGCCTCGGACTAGCGGGAGGAAGGTACAATGAGCAGTTCTTC.